Listed here is a single T cell receptor (beta chain). The antigen is undetermined. The sample comes from a study of T cell responses to AZD1222 COVID-19 vaccine. Sequencing used immunoSEQ multiplex PCR; TCRdb keeps in-frame clones, though not all of them. The table shows 150,000 to 200,000 clones, with over 75% occurring only once. Germline V lookup: CDR1 SGHVS, CDR2 FQNEAQ. The CDR3 consists of 14 residues. Trimming shortened V by 6 bases and J by 0 bases, and 9 bases separated the two germline ends. Study-level points and caveats: Increased Spike-specific TCR breadth and depth were observed after two AZD1222 doses.

The V gene is TRBV7-8, the J gene TRBJ1-5; unclear D gene. This TCR came from an adult in good health. This specimen consisted of peripheral blood, obtained on day 0 of AZD1222 vaccination. The DNA for the CDR3 is TGTGCCAGCAGGCCGGATGATAGCAATCAGCCCCAGCATTTT. This translates into CASRPDDSNQPQHF.